This record concerns one T cell receptor beta chain sequence. TCRdb's copy holds only in-frame clones and misses some; the assay was immunoSEQ multiplex PCR. The data contain some 110,000 clones, roughly 90% of them seen just once; the ten biggest clones take up approximately 4.2%. Germline CDR1 and CDR2: MNHEY and SMNVEV (reference sequence). This CDR3 has 15 residues. Trimming removed 0 bases from V and 4 bases from J, with 7 bases in between. The sample is drawn from a study of T cell responses to AZD1222 COVID-19 vaccine. The clonotype comes from an adult in good health. The source was peripheral blood, collected on day 0 of AZD1222 vaccination. J is TRBJ1-6 and V is TRBV27; D uncertain. The CDR3 DNA reads as TGTGCCAGCAGTTTATCAGCGACGTATAATTCACCCCTCCACTTT. This translates into CASSLSATYNSPLHF.